Each of the 15 T cell receptor beta chains below was sequenced from the same sample in a study of spatial heterogeneity in lung cancer (dated by TCRdb to about 2019). The meaning of the sample's time point label: sample taken at primary tumor resection. Library generation was performed with 5' RACE. The reads were generated on a NextSeq 500. TCRdb's own reprocessing of the public reads used fastp at Q25 and MiXCR and kept productive beta chains. Duplicate CDR3 protein sequences are folded into a single record with the most common DNA and genes. For this sample there are 4,000 or so distinct CDR3 sequences; 7.5% to 9% appear just once. The top ten clonotypes cover around 7% of the sample. This material consisted of normal lung tissue next to the tumor, taken at surgery. These receptors all stem from a female donor with early-stage non-small cell lung cancer.

This clonotype was recorded many times. This chain joins TRBV12-3 or TRBV12-4 and TRBJ2-2; 9 bases match TRBD1. V gave up 5 bases and J gave up 3 bases; unmatched junction bases: 7. The CDR3 spans 16 residues. Here the CDR3 reads CASSNPGQGYTGELFF. CDR3 coding DNA: TGTGCCAGCAGTAATCCGGGACAGGGATACACCGGGGAGCTGTTTTTT.

This clonotype is medium-sized. The rearrangement uses TRBV6-5 and TRBJ2-7; 13 bases map to TRBD2. The germline V gene encodes CDR1 MNHEY and CDR2 SVGAGI. V lost 6 bases to trimming and J lost 3 bases; unmatched junction nucleotides: 11. The CDR3 loop spans 17 amino acids. This chain's CDR3 is CASSRTSGGALGYEQYF. The DNA of the CDR3 is TGTGCCAGCAGCCGCACTAGCGGGGGGGCCCTTGGCTACGAGCAGTACTTC.

This clonotype was seen repeatedly, ten times or more. V gene TRBV19 combines with J gene TRBJ2-3, with 7 bases fitting TRBD1. Germline V gene data show CDR1 as LNHDA and CDR2 as SQIVND (reference sequence). With V trimmed by 4 bases and J by 13 bases, 8 bases remained unmatched. This CDR3 region has 12 residues. This CDR3 is CASSRRQGDEYF. For the CDR3, the DNA is TGTGCCAGTAGTAGACGACAGGGAGATGAGTATTTT.

This clonotype is termed medium-sized. The rearrangement joins TRBV12-3 or TRBV12-4 to TRBJ2-3, with D perhaps matching TRBD2 (6 bases). V was cut by 6 bases and J by 2 bases, with 18 bases left in between. This CDR3 region has 16 residues. The CDR3 coding sequence is TGTGCCAGCAGACCGGGACTCGCAGGAATCACAGATACGCAGTATTTT. Protein product: CASRPGLAGITDTQYF.

This clonotype has at least ten counts. The chain couples TRBV30 to TRBJ1-4; D not resolved. This CDR3 spans 12 amino acids. V lost 4 bases and J lost 5, with 8 bases in between. Germline-derived CDR1 and CDR2 are GTSNPN and SVGIG (reference sequence). CDR3 amino acids: CAWNGPNEKLFF. As DNA, the CDR3 is TGTGCCTGGAACGGGCCGAATGAAAAACTGTTTTTT.

Within the sample, this clonotype is medium-sized (0.01 to 0.1%). The chain combines TRBV7-9 with TRBJ1-2; no clear D. The V gene lost 3 bases and the J gene lost 2 bases, with 10 bases spanning the gap. The CDR3 consists of 14 residues. Germline V lookup: CDR1 SEHNR, CDR2 FQNEAQ (reference sequence). The CDR3 DNA follows: TGTGCCAGCAGCTTCTTGGCAACGAACTATGGCTACACCTTC. Its protein is CASSFLATNYGYTF.

This clonotype is medium-sized (0.01 to 0.1%) within its sample. The CDR3 spells CASSVDASGSHTGELFF. CDR3 sequence (DNA): TGTGCCAGCAGCGTTGACGCAAGCGGGAGCCACACCGGGGAGCTGTTTTTT. This chain joins TRBV11-2 and TRBJ2-2, with TRBD2 matching 8 bases. The V and J ends lost 5 bases and 3 bases, in that order; junction bases with no gene match: 11. The germline CDR1 and CDR2 sequences are SGHAT and FQNNGV. The CDR3 extends over 17 amino acids. The entire variable domain, with the rest obtained from reference TRBV11-2 and TRBJ2-2, is as follows: EAGVAQSPRYKIIEKRQSVAFWCNPISGHATLYWYQQILGQGPKLLIQFQNNGVVDDSQLPKDRFSAERLKGVDSTLKIQPAKLEDSAVYLCASSVDASGSHTGELFFGEGSRLTVL.

By share of the sample, this clonotype is medium-sized. This sequence joins TRBV9 and TRBJ2-1; D not certain. The CDR3 has 14 residues. Germline lookup yields CDR1 SGDLS and CDR2 YYNGEE. V was shortened by 1 base and J by 9 bases, with 14 bases between the two germline ends. The CDR3 here is CASSVFPEMSEQFF. The CDR3 DNA reads TGTGCCAGCAGCGTATTCCCCGAGATGAGTGAGCAGTTCTTC.

This clonotype counts as medium-sized. The rearrangement links TRBV5-1 to TRBJ2-3; 11 positions match TRBD1. The CDR3 extends over 17 amino acids. CDR1 and CDR2 (germline): SGHRS, YFSETQ. V shed 3 bases, J shed 4 bases, and the junction held 10 bases outside the gene matches. The CDR3 nucleotides are TGCGCCAGCAGCTCCTACGTCCGGACAGGGGGCGCAGATACGCAGTATTTT. It translates to CASSSYVRTGGADTQYF.

This clonotype was recorded at least ten times. The chain employs TRBV10-3 and TRBJ2-1; 14 bases line up with TRBD2. Losses at the gene ends were 6 bases for V and 4 bases for J; bases not matched to a gene: 11. The CDR3 contains 18 residues. Per germline, CDR1 ENHRY and CDR2 SYGVKD. The CDR3 region has the DNA TGTGCCATCAGGAAAGGGACTAGCGGGAGTATAGGGTACAATGAGCAGTTCTTC. Its translation: CAIRKGTSGSIGYNEQFF.

This clonotype is medium-sized in the sample. J is TRBJ2-7 and V is TRBV29-1, with D perhaps TRBD1 (5 bases). Between the trimmed V and J ends, which lost 4 bases and 0 bases, there was a span of 13 bases. CDR1 and CDR2 (germline): SQVTM, ANQGSEA. The CDR3 contains 14 residues. Here the CDR3 reads CSVALDSLSYEQYF. Here the CDR3 DNA reads TGCAGCGTTGCCCTAGACAGTCTCTCCTACGAGCAGTACTTC.

In this sample, this clonotype is medium-sized (0.01 to 0.1%). This rearrangement joins TRBV5-1 to TRBJ1-5; D unclear. V shed 1 base and J shed 7 bases, with 9 bases lying between them. The CDR3 is 13 amino acids. Germline V gene data show CDR1 as SGHRS and CDR2 as YFSETQ. The CDR3 coding sequence is TGCGCCAGCAGCTTGAGGGTAGGCCAGCCCCAGCATTTT. Protein product: CASSLRVGQPQHF.

In this sample, this clonotype turned up many times. This chain joins TRBV10-3 and TRBJ2-7, with 9 nucleotides matching TRBD1. Trimming cost V 7 bases and J 3 bases; bases outside gene matches: 10. This CDR3 comprises 15 residues. From germline, CDR1 is ENHRY and CDR2 SYGVKD. The CDR3 is CAITPGQGTIYEQYF. CDR3 coding DNA: TGTGCCATCACCCCGGGACAGGGAACTATCTACGAGCAGTACTTC.

Judged by abundance, this clonotype is medium-sized. The V call is TRBV7-2, the J call TRBJ1-1; tentatively, D is TRBD1 (5 bases). This CDR3 comprises 17 residues. Deletions cut 5 bases from V and 5 bases from J, with 24 bases between. Germline CDR1 and CDR2: SGHTA and FQGNSA. The CDR3 spells CASSLPRQGSGRTEAFF. CDR3 sequence (DNA): TGTGCCAGCAGCCTCCCAAGGCAGGGTAGCGGAAGGACTGAAGCTTTCTTT. Using reference TRBV7-2 and TRBJ1-1 for the parts outside the CDR3, the full variable domain is GAGVSQSPSNKVTEKGKDVELRCDPISGHTALYWYRQSLGQGLEFLIYFQGNSAPDKSGLPSDRFSAERTGGSVSTLTIQRTQQEDSAVYLCASSLPRQGSGRTEAFFGQGTRLTVV.

There are many counts of this clonotype. V and J are TRBV27 and TRBJ2-3, with D perhaps assigned TRBD1 or TRBD2 (5 bases each). V was clipped by 2 bases and J by 1 base, with 16 bases between them. The CDR3 consists of 17 residues. Germline V gene lookup returns CDR1 MNHEY and CDR2 SMNVEV (reference sequence). CDR3: CASSLGRGDPGTDTQYF. DNA for the CDR3: TGTGCCAGCAGTTTAGGCCGAGGGGACCCTGGCACAGATACGCAGTATTTT.